This T cell receptor beta chain derives from a study of response to subunit inactivated influenza vaccine. TCRdb passed the RT-PCR reads through MiXCR, listing each CDR3 protein once. The table shows about 520,000 distinct CDR3 sequences, with 25% occurring only once. This clonotype was observed at least ten times. The antigen is unknown. The CDR3 covers 14 residues. Germline V CDR1 and CDR2: SGHTA, FQGNSA. V shed 4 bases and J shed 8 bases, with 17 bases lying between them. Regarding the study as a whole: Authors suggested seasonal influenza vaccinations each recruit few new T cells.

The sequence derives from a man aged 50 to 60 who received an inactivated influenza vaccine. The starting material was CD4+ T cells sorted from PBMCs, obtained 5 days after vaccination. V is TRBV7-2 and J is TRBJ1-2; D possibly corresponds to TRBD1 (6 bases). The chain's CDR3 is CASSSNSGGSGYTF. CDR3 sequence (DNA): TGTGCCAGCAGCTCCAATAGTGGGGGCTCCGGCTACACCTTC. The entire variable domain, with the rest obtained from reference TRBV7-2 and TRBJ1-2, is as follows: GAGVSQSPSNKVTEKGKDVELRCDPISGHTALYWYRQSLGQGLEFLIYFQGNSAPDKSGLPSDRFSAERTGGSVSTLTIQRTQQEDSAVYLCASSSNSGGSGYTFGSGTRLTVV.